A selection of T cell receptor beta chains follows, all from one sample in a study of OX40 agonist ivuxolimab in advanced cancers. Sequencing was performed with immunoSEQ multiplex PCR; in TCRdb, only in-frame clones are kept and a portion is missing. The sample gives approximately 52,000 clones, 85% to 95% of which show up once; 12% is in the top ten. The sequencing used CD4+ or CD8+ T cells sorted from blood, collected in a trial of the OX40 agonist ivuxolimab. The receptors come from an adult with an advanced solid tumor such as melanoma, head and neck, liver or kidney cancer. Both conserved end residues are part of each CDR3. The D gene is left open where the match is weak. Not all rows give a size; the values are once, few, many and, for expanded clones, a class.

J: TRBJ2-7
size: .
D: .
length: 12
V: TRBV5-1
DNA: TGCGCCAGCAGCCCCCACCCCTACGAGCAGTACTTC
CDR3: CASSPHPYEQYF

J: TRBJ2-7
size: .
D: .
length: 13
V: TRBV30
DNA: TGTGCCTGGAGTGTTGTGTGGAGCGCCGAGCAGTACTTC
CDR3: CAWSVVWSAEQYF

J: TRBJ2-1
size: .
D: .
length: 12
V: TRBV27
DNA: TGTGCCAGCAGTAGGGATTACAATGAGCAGTTCTTC
CDR3: CASSRDYNEQFF

J: TRBJ2-2
size: .
D: .
length: 14
V: TRBV5-1
DNA: TGCGCCAGCAGCCCCGGACCGAACACCGGGGAGCTGTTTTTT
CDR3: CASSPGPNTGELFF

J: TRBJ2-7
size: .
D: TRBD2
length: 14
V: TRBV6-1
DNA: TGTGCCAGCAGTGACTCGGGACTAGGGAATGAGCAGTACTTC
CDR3: CASSDSGLGNEQYF

J: TRBJ2-1
size: .
D: .
length: 14
V: TRBV4-1
DNA: TGCGCCAGCAGCGGGGGCCGGTGGGACAATGAGCAGTTCTTC
CDR3: CASSGGRWDNEQFF

J: TRBJ2-5
size: once
D: TRBD2
length: 16
V: TRBV7-9
DNA: TGTGCCAGCAGCTTATTCAGCGGGAGGAACCAAGAGACCCAGTACTTC
CDR3: CASSLFSGRNQETQYF

J: TRBJ2-3
size: .
D: TRBD2
length: 16
V: TRBV10-3
DNA: TGTGCCATCAGCCTTAGGACTAGCGGGAGTACAGATACGCAGTATTTT
CDR3: CAISLRTSGSTDTQYF

J: TRBJ2-3
size: .
D: TRBD2
length: 16
V: TRBV6-5
DNA: TGTGCCAGCAGTTACTCACTAGCGGGAGTTTTTGATACGCAGTATTTT
CDR3: CASSYSLAGVFDTQYF

J: TRBJ2-1
size: .
D: TRBD2
length: 17
V: TRBV19
DNA: TGTGCCAGTAGTGGACTAGTAGCGAGCCGTGGGGCCAATGAGCAGTTCTTC
CDR3: CASSGLVASRGANEQFF

J: TRBJ2-7
size: .
D: TRBD1
length: 14
V: TRBV11-2
DNA: TGTGCCAGCAGCTCACTAACAACAGGGGACGAGCAGTACTTC
CDR3: CASSSLTTGDEQYF

J: TRBJ2-1
size: .
D: .
length: 14
V: TRBV19
DNA: TGTGCCAGTAGTTTCCGGGTGCAGTGGAATGAGCAGTTCTTC
CDR3: CASSFRVQWNEQFF

J: TRBJ2-7
size: .
D: TRBD2
length: 14
V: TRBV10-2
DNA: TGCGCCAGCAGTGAACTAGCGGGAGGCCACGAGCAGTACTTC
CDR3: CASSELAGGHEQYF

J: TRBJ1-1
size: .
D: TRBD1
length: 15
V: TRBV19
DNA: TGTGCCAGTAGTATCCCGACAGGGGTGAACACTGAAGCTTTCTTT
CDR3: CASSIPTGVNTEAFF

J: TRBJ1-2
size: .
D: TRBD1
length: 17
V: TRBV7-2
DNA: TGTGCCAGCAGCTTAGTAGGAGAGGGACAGGGGAACTATGGCTACACCTTC
CDR3: CASSLVGEGQGNYGYTF

J: TRBJ1-4
size: .
D: .
length: 12
V: TRBV28
DNA: TGTGCCAGCAGTTTCATCGAGTCAAAACTGTTTTTT
CDR3: CASSFIESKLFF

J: TRBJ2-5
size: .
D: .
length: 11
V: TRBV27
DNA: TGTGCCAACCCTCGTTCAGAGACCCAGTACTTC
CDR3: CANPRSETQYF

J: TRBJ2-3
size: .
D: .
length: 13
V: TRBV11-2
DNA: TGTGCCAGCAGCTTGGGGGTCGAGGGGACGCAGTATTTT
CDR3: CASSLGVEGTQYF

J: TRBJ2-3
size: .
D: TRBD1
length: 14
V: TRBV7-9
DNA: TGTGCCAGCAGCCAGGGGACAGGGAAGGATACGCAGTATTTT
CDR3: CASSQGTGKDTQYF

J: TRBJ2-7
size: .
D: .
length: 12
V: TRBV7-9
DNA: TGTGCCAGCAGCTTTACGGGGAACGAGCAGTACTTC
CDR3: CASSFTGNEQYF

J: TRBJ2-7
size: .
D: .
length: 13
V: TRBV19
DNA: TGTGCCAGTAGTATAGTTCCCCGGGGCGAGCAGTACTTC
CDR3: CASSIVPRGEQYF

J: TRBJ2-4
size: .
D: .
length: 17
V: TRBV23-1
DNA: TGCGCCAGCCTAGGGGGGGGGCAGGGACTAGCCAAAAACATTCAGTACTTC
CDR3: CASLGGGQGLAKNIQYF

J: TRBJ2-5
size: .
D: TRBD1
length: 13
V: TRBV6-5
DNA: TGTGCCAGCAGCCGGGGACAGCTAGAGACCCAGTACTTC
CDR3: CASSRGQLETQYF

J: TRBJ1-1
size: .
D: .
length: 16
V: TRBV9
DNA: TGTGCCAGCAGCGTAGGGCAAGACCCCCTCGGCACTGAAGCTTTCTTT
CDR3: CASSVGQDPLGTEAFF

J: TRBJ1-1
size: .
D: TRBD1
length: 14
V: TRBV9
DNA: TGTGCCAGCAGCGAGCGACAGGGGCTGACTGAAGCTTTCTTT
CDR3: CASSERQGLTEAFF

J: TRBJ1-3
size: once
D: .
length: 14
V: TRBV7-9
DNA: TGTGCCAGCAGCTTAGGGGACTTCGGAAACACCATATATTTT
CDR3: CASSLGDFGNTIYF

J: TRBJ1-5
size: .
D: .
length: 12
V: TRBV5-5
DNA: TGTGCCAGCAGCCATGTCGGGGGGTCCCAGCATTTT
CDR3: CASSHVGGSQHF

J: TRBJ1-2
size: .
D: TRBD1
length: 15
V: TRBV13
DNA: TGCGCCAGCAGCTTAGGTGGGACAGGGTCTTATGGCTACACCTTC
CDR3: CASSLGGTGSYGYTF

J: TRBJ1-2
size: .
D: .
length: 12
V: TRBV6-1
DNA: TGTGCCAGCAGTACGGACAGCTATGGCTACACCTTC
CDR3: CASSTDSYGYTF

J: TRBJ2-5
size: once
D: TRBD2
length: 16
V: TRBV27
DNA: TGTGCCAGCAGTCCTGGACTAGCCTCTCGTGGGGAGACCCAGTACTTC
CDR3: CASSPGLASRGETQYF

J: TRBJ1-3
size: .
D: .
length: 12
V: TRBV10-2
DNA: TGCGCCTCTACGGGGCTGGGAAACACCATATATTTT
CDR3: CASTGLGNTIYF

J: TRBJ2-1
size: .
D: .
length: 15
V: TRBV5-1
DNA: TGCGCCAGCAGCCTACGGGGAGGCTCCTACAATGAGCAGTTCTTC
CDR3: CASSLRGGSYNEQFF

J: TRBJ2-4
size: .
D: TRBD2
length: 13
V: TRBV29-1
DNA: TGCAGCGTTGCGGGGGGGTCCAAAAACATTCAGTACTTC
CDR3: CSVAGGSKNIQYF

J: TRBJ2-1
size: .
D: .
length: 11
V: TRBV9
DNA: TGTGCCAGCAGCCCAGGGGAGCAGCAGTTCTTC
CDR3: CASSPGEQQFF

J: TRBJ2-7
size: .
D: TRBD2
length: 16
V: TRBV4-1
DNA: TGCGCCAGCAGCCATACCCCGGGACTAGCGGGGGTTGAGCAGTACTTC
CDR3: CASSHTPGLAGVEQYF

J: TRBJ2-2
size: .
D: TRBD1
length: 15
V: TRBV19
DNA: TGTGCCAGTATCCAGGACAGGGGAGGTCCCGGGGAGCTGTTTTTT
CDR3: CASIQDRGGPGELFF

J: TRBJ2-1
size: once
D: .
length: 13
V: TRBV14
DNA: TGTGCCAGCAGCCAAGAGCCTGGGCATGAGCAGTTCTTC
CDR3: CASSQEPGHEQFF

J: TRBJ2-3
size: .
D: .
length: 17
V: TRBV4-1
DNA: TGCGCCAGCAGCCCTTCTTCTTTTAGGTTTAGCACAGATACGCAGTATTTT
CDR3: CASSPSSFRFSTDTQYF

J: TRBJ2-1
size: .
D: .
length: 12
V: TRBV5-6
DNA: TGTGCCAGCAGCTTGGGGACAAATGAGCAGTTCTTC
CDR3: CASSLGTNEQFF